The rows below give T cell receptor beta chains drawn from one sample of a study of cytomegalovirus exposure and HLA in healthy donors. Profiling relied on immunoSEQ multiplex PCR, and the TCRdb table lists in-frame clones only, not all of them. Among 130,000 to 150,000 clones, around 80% were seen once, and the ten largest hold about 13%. The specimen sequenced was PBMCs. These receptors originate from a middle-aged man in good health and CMV-seropositive. The CDR3 runs from the conserved cysteine through the conserved F or W. D genes are given only for firm matches.

TRBD2 TRBJ2-5 TRBV9 CASSVSSGRAEETQYF TGTGCCAGCAGCGTCTCTAGCGGGAGGGCGGAGGAGACCCAGTACTTC
TRBD2 TRBJ2-5 TRBV7-2 CASSPVLAGQEAQYF TGTGCCAGCAGCCCAGTACTAGCGGGGCAAGAGGCCCAGTACTTC
TRBD1 TRBJ1-1 TRBV27 CASRTGFTEAFF TGTGCCAGCAGGACAGGGTTCACTGAAGCTTTCTTT
. TRBJ1-1 TRBV19 CASIRYTEAFF TGTGCCAGTATCCGTTACACTGAAGCTTTCTTT
TRBD2 TRBJ2-2 TRBV28 CASTAPSGVGNTGELFF TGTGCCAGCACGGCCCCGAGCGGGGTTGGAAACACCGGGGAGCTGTTTTTT
. TRBJ2-1 TRBV5-4 CASSLGQERDEQFF TGTGCCAGCAGCTTGGGCCAGGAGCGGGATGAGCAGTTCTTC
. TRBJ2-1 TRBV5-1 CASSPGGDNEQFF TGCGCCAGCAGCCCCGGCGGTGACAATGAGCAGTTCTTC
. TRBJ2-7 TRBV4-2 CASRGSSYEQYF TGTGCCAGCCGGGGATCCTCCTACGAGCAGTACTTC
TRBD1 TRBJ1-1 TRBV5-8 CASSFTGGMNTEAFF TGTGCCAGCAGCTTCACAGGGGGCATGAACACTGAAGCTTTCTTT
TRBD2 TRBJ2-1 TRBV29-1 CSVEPPSGSKFF TGCAGCGTTGAACCCCCTAGCGGGAGTAAGTTCTTC
TRBD2 TRBJ2-5 TRBV5-1 CASSPGGSQETQYF TGCGCCAGCAGCCCCGGGGGGTCACAAGAGACCCAGTACTTC
. TRBJ2-1 TRBV27 CASSTSNEQFF TGTGCCAGCTCCACTAGCAATGAGCAGTTCTTC
. TRBJ1-5 TRBV6-5 CASSPSGLGNQPQHF TGTGCCAGCAGTCCCTCGGGACTGGGCAATCAGCCCCAGCATTTT
. TRBJ2-1 TRBV29-1 CSVLGGPTAPYNEQFF TGCAGCGTTCTTGGCGGGCCCACAGCCCCCTACAATGAGCAGTTCTTC
TRBD2 TRBJ2-1 TRBV2 CASTGLAGYNEQFF TGTGCCAGCACCGGACTAGCGGGCTACAATGAGCAGTTCTTC